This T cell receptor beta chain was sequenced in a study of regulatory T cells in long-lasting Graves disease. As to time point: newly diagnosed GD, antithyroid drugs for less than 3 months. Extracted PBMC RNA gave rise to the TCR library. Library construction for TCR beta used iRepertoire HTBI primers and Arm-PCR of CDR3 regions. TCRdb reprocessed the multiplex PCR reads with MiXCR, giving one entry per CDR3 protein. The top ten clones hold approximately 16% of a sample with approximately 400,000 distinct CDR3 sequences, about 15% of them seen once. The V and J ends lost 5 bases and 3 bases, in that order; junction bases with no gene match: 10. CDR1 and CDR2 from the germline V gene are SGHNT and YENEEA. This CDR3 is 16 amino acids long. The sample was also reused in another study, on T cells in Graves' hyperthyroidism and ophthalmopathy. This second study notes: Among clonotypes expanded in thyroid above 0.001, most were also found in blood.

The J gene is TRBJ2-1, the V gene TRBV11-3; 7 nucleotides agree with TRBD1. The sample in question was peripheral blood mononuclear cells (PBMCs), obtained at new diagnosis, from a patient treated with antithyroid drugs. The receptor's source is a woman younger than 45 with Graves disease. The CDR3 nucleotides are TGTGCCAGCAGCCGCCCGACAGGGAATGGCTACAATGAGCAGTTCTTC. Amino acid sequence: CASSRPTGNGYNEQFF.